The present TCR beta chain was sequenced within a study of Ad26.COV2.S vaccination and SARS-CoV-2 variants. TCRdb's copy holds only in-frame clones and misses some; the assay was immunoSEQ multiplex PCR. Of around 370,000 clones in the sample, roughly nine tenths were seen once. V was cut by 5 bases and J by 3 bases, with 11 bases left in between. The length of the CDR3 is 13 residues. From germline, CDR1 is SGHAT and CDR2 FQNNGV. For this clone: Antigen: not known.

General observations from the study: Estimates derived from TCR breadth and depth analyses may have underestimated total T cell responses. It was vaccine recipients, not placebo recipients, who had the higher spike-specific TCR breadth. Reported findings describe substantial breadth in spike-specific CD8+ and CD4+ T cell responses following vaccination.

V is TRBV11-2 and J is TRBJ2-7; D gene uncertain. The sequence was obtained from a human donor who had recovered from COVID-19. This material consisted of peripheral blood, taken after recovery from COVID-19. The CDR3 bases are TGTGCCAGCAGCCCCAGGCCGGGCTACGAGCAGTACTTC. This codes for CASSPRPGYEQYF.